This T cell receptor beta chain was sequenced during a study of T-cell memory formation after mild COVID-19. In the study overall: There were largely donor-specific TCR clusters. Broader study findings: CD4+ bias marked clones expanding day 15 to 37, unlike balanced contracting clones.

TCRdb re-called the 5' RACE reads through MiXCR, storing one row per CDR3 protein. The table has about 110,000 distinct CDR3 sequences, 15% to 20% seen once. This CDR3 region has 12 residues. V lost 2 bases to trimming and J lost 5 bases, with 6 bases between them. Germline loops: CDR1 MDHEN, CDR2 SYDVKM. To note about this clonotype: Its antigen remains unknown.

This receptor was taken from a man aged 18 to 30 who had mild COVID-19 (a few samples of this study predate the infection). Cell type and time point are not known. The sequenced sample consisted of PBMCs or a T cell subset sorted from them (not recorded which). This chain joins TRBV28 and TRBJ1-1; no clear D. The CDR3 DNA follows: TGTGCCAGCAGTTTAACGAGGACTGAAGCTTTCTTT. It codes for CASSLTRTEAFF.